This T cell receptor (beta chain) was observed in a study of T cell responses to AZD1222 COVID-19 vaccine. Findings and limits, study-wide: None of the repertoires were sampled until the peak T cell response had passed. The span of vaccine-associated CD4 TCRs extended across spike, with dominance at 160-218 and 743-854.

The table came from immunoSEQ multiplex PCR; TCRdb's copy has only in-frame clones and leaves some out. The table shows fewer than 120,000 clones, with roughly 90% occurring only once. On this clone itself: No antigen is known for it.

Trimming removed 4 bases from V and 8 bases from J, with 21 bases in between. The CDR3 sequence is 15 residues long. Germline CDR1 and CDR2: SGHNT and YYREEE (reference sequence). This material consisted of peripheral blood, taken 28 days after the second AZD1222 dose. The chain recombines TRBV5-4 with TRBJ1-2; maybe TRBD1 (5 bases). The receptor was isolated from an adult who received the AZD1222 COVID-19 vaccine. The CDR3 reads CASSPPGLGQWGYTF. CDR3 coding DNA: TGTGCCAGCAGCCCCCCCGGGCTGGGGCAATGGGGCTACACCTTC.